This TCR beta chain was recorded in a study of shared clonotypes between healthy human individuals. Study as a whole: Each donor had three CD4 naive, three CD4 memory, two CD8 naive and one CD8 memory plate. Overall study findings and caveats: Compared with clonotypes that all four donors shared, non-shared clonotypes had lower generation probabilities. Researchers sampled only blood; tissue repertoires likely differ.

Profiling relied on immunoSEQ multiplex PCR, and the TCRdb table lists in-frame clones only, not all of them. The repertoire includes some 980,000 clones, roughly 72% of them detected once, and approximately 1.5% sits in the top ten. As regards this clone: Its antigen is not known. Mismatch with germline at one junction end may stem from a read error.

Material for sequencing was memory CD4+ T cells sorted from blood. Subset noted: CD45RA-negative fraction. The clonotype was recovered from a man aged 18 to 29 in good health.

This chain's CDR3 is CASSLRRGEQGAFF. Here the CDR3 DNA reads TGTGCCAGCAGTTTAAGAAGGGGGGAACAGGGAGCCTTTTTC. The genes are TRBV27 and TRBJ1-2; maybe TRBD1 (6 bases). Germline assignment: CDR1 MNHEY and CDR2 SMNVEV (reference sequence). The CDR3 extends over 14 amino acids.